The entry below describes one T cell receptor (beta chain). Its antigen remains unidentified. The CDR3 is cut off 3 residues early in the read; its end comes from the germline J gene. Mixed chimerism was transient after nonmyeloablative marrow transplants from related graft donors. This sample stems from a study of Tregs in tolerant kidney transplant recipients. Study-wide results and caveats: Donor-specific Treg expansion exceeded global Treg expansion in tolerant patients, suggesting antigen drive. Expanding Tregs on activated donor B cells appeared to best identify donor-specific TCRbeta clones.

The assay was immunoSEQ multiplex PCR, and TCRdb's table has in-frame clones only and misses some. This table holds 23,000 or so clones. Germline V gene lookup returns CDR1 SNHLY and CDR2 FYNNEI. This CDR3 comprises 13 residues. V shed 3 bases and J 4 bases; nucleotides not matched to a gene: 2. This chain uses TRBV2 with TRBJ2-5; 7 bases fit TRBD1. This receptor was taken from a human patient who received a combined kidney and bone marrow transplant. Certain T cells may be donor cells from the graft. The source material was CD4+ T cells from blood (PBMCs), sampled 6 months after the transplant. CDR3 sequence: CASSENRGETQYF. CDR3 bases read: TGTGCCAGCAGTGAGAACAGGGGAGAGACC.